This TCR beta chain is from a study of T cells in Graves' hyperthyroidism and ophthalmopathy (dated by TCRdb to about 2019). With respect to the entire study: Peripheral blood was collected at initial diagnosis, before any treatment. TCR V-J signatures able to tell the groups apart were searched for in a discovery cohort of some 100 patients, of whom approximately 40 had Graves' ophthalmopathy and around 58 had stable Graves' hyperthyroidism. Whether ophthalmopathy could be predicted prospectively was tested in an independent validation cohort made up of 18 to 20 hyperthyroidism patients plus 17 patients who later progressed to ophthalmopathy. The 100 discovery patients were randomly split 7:3 into training and test sets. In several Graves' hyperthyroidism patients, the study also compared T-cell repertoires from thyroid tissue with T-cell repertoires from blood. Once sampling was done, hyperthyroidism patients were given methimazole at a starting dose of 30 mg daily, whereas ophthalmopathy patients were given high-dose intravenous methylprednisolone. According to the paper, TCR Vbeta CDR3 sequencing was carried out on 135 peripheral blood samples, which came from around 43 ophthalmopathy, 75 or so hyperthyroidism and about 17 progressor patients.

The sample holds a few counts of this clonotype. Its cognate antigen has yet to be identified. No much larger clone exists at a distance of one base, and base qualities are not known. Moderately to severely active disease, a Clinical Activity Score of at least 3, a NOSPECS grade of at least 4, and a duration under 3 months were present in ophthalmopathy patients. Any patient with an uncontrolled infection, another autoimmune disease, pregnancy or lactation was excluded. Diagnoses were based on clinical symptoms, serum thyroxine and TRAb, thyroid ultrasound and orbital computed tomography. PBMCs were separated from roughly 10 ml of fresh peripheral blood using Ficoll-Paque density gradient centrifugation. Total RNA was extracted with Trizol reagent, and quality was checked on an Agilent 2100 Bioanalyzer. TCR beta CDR3 regions were amplified from RNA transcripts. The first round of RT-PCR for the TCR CDR3 was performed with the HTBI primer set and the Qiagen OneStep RT-PCR kit. Libraries were constructed in a second round of multiplex PCR, after which size selection and purification were performed. Libraries were sequenced paired-end with 100 bp reads on an Illumina HiSeq2000. The published analysis was carried out like this. Raw data were processed with SOAPnuke, discarding reads with adapters, uncalled bases, mean Phred below 15, or no exact constant-primer or identifier match. High-quality paired reads were merged using COPE v1.2.5, and each unique nucleotide sequence was defined as a clonotype. MiTCR v1.1 was used to align clonotypes to the IMGT TRBV, TRBD and TRBJ reference segments. The analysis included only V-J combinations with a frequency above 0.0001, which together covered approximately 99% of the repertoires. The TCS score was defined as the ratio of F50 (clonal expansion) to E x V (chaos), calculated using BLOSUM62-based TCRdist between CDR3 peptides within each V-J. Welch's t-statistics and random forest reduced several hundred V-J features to 13, which were used in a naive Bayes classifier (R e1071). The Morisita-Horn index was used to measure how similar the thyroid and blood repertoires were. TCRdb trimmed public reads at Q25 via fastp, called clones via MiXCR and kept in-frame beta chains. Records with the same CDR3 protein are collapsed into one entry carrying the most frequent genes and DNA. TCRdb, rather than the study authors, made the V and J calls. The sample table contains 600,000 to 700,000 distinct CDR3 sequences; only one count was recorded for approximately 15% of them. The top ten constitute around 4.5% of the sample.

Trimming takes 0 bases off V and 4 bases off J; junction bases not matched to a gene: 8. The cysteine opens and the phenylalanine closes a CDR3 of 16 amino acids. Just the 48-base CDR3 DNA is kept, in frame starting at base 1. CDR1 and CDR2 are drawn from the germline V gene: LGHNA, YNFKEQ. General study outcomes and caveats: Sample size was not statistically predetermined, and blinding of investigators to group allocation was not performed. A 13 V-J signature model separated ophthalmopathy from stable hyperthyroidism, with 87.88% sensitivity and just under 84% specificity in cross-validation and 80%/75% in testing. Most expanded thyroid clonotypes (frequency above 0.001) were also detected in blood, suggesting blood repertoires may reflect thyroid immune responses. In validation, the model predicted progression to ophthalmopathy a median of roughly 6.5 months before onset, with approximately 70% sensitivity and about 72% specificity.

The sample was blood. The chain employs TRBV4-2 and TRBJ2-7; TRBD1 aligns with 8 central bases. The sequence derives from a woman aged 40 to 49 with Graves' ophthalmopathy. The CDR3 reads CASSQDRQGLSYEQYF. In nucleotides, the sequence is TGTGCCAGCAGCCAAGATCGACAGGGGTTAAGTTACGAGCAGTACTTC.